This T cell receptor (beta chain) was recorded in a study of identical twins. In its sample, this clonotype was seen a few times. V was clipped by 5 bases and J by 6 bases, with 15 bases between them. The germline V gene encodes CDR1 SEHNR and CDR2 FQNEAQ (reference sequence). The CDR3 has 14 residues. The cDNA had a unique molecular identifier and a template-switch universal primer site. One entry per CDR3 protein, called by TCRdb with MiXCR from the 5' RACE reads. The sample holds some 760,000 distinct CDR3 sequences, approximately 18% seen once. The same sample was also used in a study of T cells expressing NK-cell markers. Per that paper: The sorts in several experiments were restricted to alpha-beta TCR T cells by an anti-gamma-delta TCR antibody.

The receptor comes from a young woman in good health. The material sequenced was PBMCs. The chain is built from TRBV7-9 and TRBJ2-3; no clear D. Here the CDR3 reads CASSHRGGVDTQYF. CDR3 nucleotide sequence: TGTGCCAGCAGCCACAGAGGTGGTGTGGATACGCAGTATTTT.